The 22 T cell receptor beta chains in this list originate from one sample, sequenced in a study of T cell responses to AZD1222 COVID-19 vaccine listed by TCRdb under 2021. The time point label, as the study defines it: about 28 days (+/-7) after the second vaccine dose. Receptor amplification or capture employed the immunoSEQ multiplex PCR assay. TCRdb took this table from immuneACCESS and kept in-frame rearrangements with V and J called. Such tables lack part of the clones; where checked against another copy, unresolved V genes explain under half of the gap, and the rest is unexplained. Recorded for this sample are 100,000 to 150,000 clones; 91% of them occurred a single time. In total, the top ten clones hold 1.5% to 2% of the sample. The starting material was peripheral blood, obtained 28 days after the second AZD1222 dose. These receptors were taken from an adult who received the AZD1222 COVID-19 vaccine.

CDR3 DNA sequence: TGCGCCAGCAGCTTGGGGCCGACCGATAACTATGGCTACACCTTC. Protein product: CASSLGPTDNYGYTF. This sequence joins TRBV5-1 and TRBJ1-2; no clear D. The CDR3 runs 15 residues. Looked up from germline, CDR1 is SGHRS and CDR2 is YFSETQ. Trimming removed 0 bases at V and 1 base at J, with 10 bases between.

The chain links TRBV11-3 to TRBJ2-1; D ambiguous. The CDR3 extends over 16 amino acids. The V gene's germline CDR1 is SGHNT and CDR2 YENEEA. V dropped 1 base and J dropped 0 bases, with 10 bases sitting between them. CDR3 amino acids: CASSLGPESSYNEQFF. CDR3 sequence (DNA): TGTGCCAGCAGCTTAGGACCTGAAAGCTCCTACAATGAGCAGTTCTTC.

The rearrangement joins TRBV11-3 to TRBJ1-1, with a weak D call TRBD1 (5 bases). The germline CDR1 and CDR2 sequences are SGHNT and YENEEA. Trimming took 4 bases from V and 4 from J, leaving 16 bases between them. This CDR3 contains 15 residues. DNA of the CDR3: TGTGCCAGCAGCTCCAGGCCCGGCGGGGGCACTGAAGCTTTCTTT. Translation gives CASSSRPGGGTEAFF.

The genes are TRBV30 and TRBJ2-1; 8 positions match TRBD2. Germline trimming cut 4 bases from V and 6 bases from J; bases unmatched to any gene: 5. The germline gives CDR1 GTSNPN, CDR2 SVGIG (reference sequence). CDR3 length equals 13 residues. The CDR3 DNA follows: TGTGCCTGGACCCCCGGACTAGCCAATGAGCAGTTCTTC. It codes for CAWTPGLANEQFF.

This sequence joins TRBV18 and TRBJ1-6, with D uncertain. The germline V gene encodes CDR1 KGHSH and CDR2 LQKENI. Trimming shortened V by 3 bases and J by 9 bases, and 15 bases separated the two germline ends. CDR3 length: 15 amino acids. The CDR3, as DNA: TGTGCCAGCTCACCGGAAGACGGGGTAGGTTCACCCCTCCACTTT. Translation: CASSPEDGVGSPLHF.

The genes are TRBV10-2 and TRBJ2-1, with D unresolved. The CDR3 contains 11 residues. Germline V gene data show CDR1 as WSHSY and CDR2 as SAAADI. V lost 6 bases and J 3 bases, leaving 3 bases between the germline ends. The CDR3 bases are TGCGCCAGCAGAGACTACAATGAGCAGTTCTTC. Translated: CASRDYNEQFF.

A remark on this clone: A junction end diverges from the germline sequence, so it may reflect a read error. The gene calls are TRBV6-1 and TRBJ1-4; D is perhaps TRBD1 (6 bases). Looked up from germline, CDR1 is MNHNS and CDR2 is SASEGT. The CDR3 spans 14 residues. Here the CDR3 reads CASREGGDQEKLFF. CDR3 DNA: TGTGCCAGCAGAGAAGGGGGGGATCAGGAAAAACTGTTTTTT.

The chain recombines TRBV5-4 with TRBJ1-2; TRBD1 is a possible D gene (5 bases). The CDR3 contains 15 residues. The V and J ends lost 4 bases and 5 bases respectively, with 18 bases between them. Germline CDR1 reads SGHNT; CDR2 reads YYREEE (reference sequence). The CDR3 DNA sequence: TGTGCCAGCAGCCCCATCCCCGGGGGTCCTTATGGCTACACCTTC. It codes for CASSPIPGGPYGYTF.

The chain employs TRBV11-2 and TRBJ1-1; D ambiguous. Germline V gene lookup returns CDR1 SGHAT and CDR2 FQNNGV. The ends were cut back, 5 bases at V and 1 base at J, with 8 bases in the middle. The CDR3 is made up of 13 amino acids. CDR3 coding DNA: TGTGCCAGCAGCCCTCCAGGGAACACTGAAGCTTTCTTT. Translating it yields CASSPPGNTEAFF.

This rearrangement joins TRBV6-2 or TRBV6-3 to TRBJ1-1; D might be TRBD1 (6 bases). This CDR3 contains 15 residues. Germline V gene sequence: CDR1 MNHEY, CDR2 SVGEGT. V dropped 0 bases and J dropped 4 bases, with 12 bases sitting between them. CDR3 protein: CASSYSGGAGTEAFF. DNA of the CDR3: TGTGCCAGCAGTTACTCGGGGGGCGCCGGCACTGAAGCTTTCTTT.

This rearrangement joins TRBV5-1 to TRBJ2-4; maybe TRBD2 (6 bases). Germline V gives CDR1 SGHRS, CDR2 YFSETQ. V dropped 1 base and J dropped 5 bases, with 13 bases sitting between them. The CDR3 spans 15 residues. The CDR3 coding sequence is TGCGCCAGCAGCTTGCTTCCGCGGGAACAAAACATTCAGTACTTC. As protein: CASSLLPREQNIQYF.

CDR3 DNA sequence: TGTGCCAGTAGTATAGATCGAGAGACCCAGTACTTC. Translating it yields CASSIDRETQYF. The chain joins TRBV19 to TRBJ2-5; the D is unclear. The CDR3 contains 12 residues. The V end lost 0 bases, the J end lost 4 bases, and 3 bases lay between the germline ends. Germline V CDR1 and CDR2: LNHDA, SQIVND (reference sequence).

The J gene is TRBJ2-5, the V gene TRBV30; TRBD1 agrees at 7 bases. Trimming at V came to 3 bases and at J to 5 bases, leaving 6 bases not matched to a gene. This CDR3 is 13 amino acids long. Germline V CDR1 and CDR2: GTSNPN, SVGIG (reference sequence). The CDR3, as DNA: TGTGCCTGGAGCACAGGGGAGTGGGAGACCCAGTACTTC. This codes for CAWSTGEWETQYF. Together with reference TRBV30 and TRBJ2-5, the CDR3 gives the full variable domain: SQTIHQWPATLVQPVGSPLSLECTVEGTSNPNLYWYRQAAGRGLQLLFYSVGIGQISSEVPQNLSASRPQDRQFILSSKKLLLSDSGFYLCAWSTGEWETQYFGPGTRLLVL.

The chain couples TRBV27 to TRBJ2-7; 8 nucleotides align to TRBD1. The V segment lost 5 bases and the J segment 4 bases; nucleotides outside the gene matches: 16. Per the germline V gene, CDR1 is MNHEY and CDR2 is SMNVEV (reference sequence). The CDR3 spans 17 residues. The CDR3 protein is CASSKSGTGRNIYEQYV. For the CDR3, the DNA is TGTGCCAGCAGTAAATCGGGGACAGGAAGGAACATTTACGAGCAGTACGTC.

The chain is built from TRBV24-1 and TRBJ2-1, with D maybe TRBD2 (5 bases). CDR1 and CDR2 from the germline V gene are KGHDR and SFDVKD. The CDR3 is 15 residues long. The V gene lost 9 bases and the J gene lost 8 bases, with 22 bases spanning the gap. CDR3 residues: CATFNPGKKRDEQFF. The CDR3 nucleotides are TGTGCCACCTTCAACCCTGGAAAAAAGAGGGATGAGCAGTTCTTC.

The chain uses TRBV27 and TRBJ2-3, with D hard to call. V was trimmed by 2 bases and J by 11 bases, leaving 14 bases between them. This CDR3 spans 13 amino acids. The germline CDR1 and CDR2 sequences are MNHEY and SMNVEV (reference sequence). The CDR3 loop is CASSLRPKEGQYF. CDR3 bases: TGTGCCAGCAGTTTAAGGCCAAAAGAAGGGCAGTATTTT.

V and J are TRBV6-2 or TRBV6-3 and TRBJ2-3; the match to TRBD2 covers 14 bases. The CDR3 covers 17 residues. V was pared by 2 bases and J by 4 bases, with 5 bases of the junction left unmatched. Germline V CDR1 and CDR2: MNHEY, SVGEGT. CDR3 region: CASSYGGTSGSADTQYF. The CDR3, as DNA: TGTGCCAGCAGTTACGGGGGGACTAGCGGGAGCGCAGATACGCAGTATTTT.

The CDR3 DNA sequence: TGTGCCAGCAGCCCCCCCGCTAGCACAGATACGCAGTATTTT. It specifies CASSPPASTDTQYF. The V call is TRBV7-3, the J call TRBJ2-3; D not certain. The CDR3 sequence is 14 residues long. Trimming removed 5 bases from V and 0 bases from J, with 9 bases in between. Germline-derived CDR1 and CDR2 are SGHTA and FQGTGA.

This chain links TRBV7-3 with TRBJ1-2; weak D call: TRBD1 (5 bases). This CDR3 is built from 13 residues. Germline assignment: CDR1 SGHTA and CDR2 FQGTGA. The ends were cut back, 5 bases at V and 4 bases at J, with 11 bases in the middle. The CDR3 protein is CASSRGTAYGYTF. The CDR3 bases are TGTGCCAGCAGCCGCGGGACCGCCTATGGCTACACCTTC. Combining the CDR3 with reference TRBV7-3 and TRBJ1-2 gives the whole variable domain GAGVSQTPSNKVTEKGKYVELRCDPISGHTALYWYRQSLGQGPEFLIYFQGTGAADDSGLPNDRFFAVRPEGSVSTLKIQRTERGDSAVYLCASSRGTAYGYTFGSGTRLTVV.

The CDR3 sequence: CASSLHQGAEGYTF. The DNA for the CDR3 is TGTGCCAGCAGCTTACATCAGGGGGCAGAAGGCTACACCTTC. V is TRBV7-3 and J is TRBJ1-2; 8 bases fit TRBD1. The CDR3 covers 14 residues. V shed 2 bases and J 8 bases; nucleotides not matched to a gene: 7. Germline loops: CDR1 SGHTA, CDR2 FQGTGA.

The chain couples TRBV6-5 to TRBJ1-2; 7 bases align to TRBD1. V lost 7 bases to trimming and J lost 4 bases; unmatched junction nucleotides: 9. CDR1 and CDR2 from the germline V gene are MNHEY and SVGAGI. This CDR3 has 14 amino acids. CDR3 loop: CASTLVQGGYGYTF. CDR3 nucleotide sequence: TGTGCCAGCACCCTAGTGCAGGGGGGCTATGGCTACACCTTC.

V and J are TRBV27 and TRBJ1-4; D gene uncertain. Germline CDR1 is MNHEY and CDR2 is SMNVEV (reference sequence). CDR3 size: 15 residues. Trimming shortened V by 3 bases and J by 0 bases, and 8 bases separated the two germline ends. The CDR3 coding sequence is TGTGCCAGCAGTTTTTGGTCCCCAACTAATGAAAAACTGTTTTTT. Protein product: CASSFWSPTNEKLFF.